What follows describes a single T cell receptor beta chain. The sample belongs to a study of cytomegalovirus exposure and HLA in healthy donors. This PCR relied on a set of 60 Vbeta primers and 13 Jbeta primers. The repertoire was sequenced with immunoSEQ multiplex PCR; TCRdb's copy has only in-frame clones and lacks some. The sample shows roughly 170,000 clones, over 60% of them seen only once. CDR1 and CDR2 from the germline V gene are LGHNA and YNFKEQ. This CDR3 is built from 15 residues. Trimming cost V 4 bases and J 6 bases; bases outside gene matches: 6. This receptor was obtained from a woman between 25 and 40 years old in good health and CMV-seronegative. The V call is TRBV4-2, the J call TRBJ2-1, with 10 nucleotides matching TRBD2. The sample consisted of PBMCs. The DNA for the CDR3 is TGTGCCAGCAGCCCCTTAGCGGGAGGTTTCAATGAGCAGTTCTTC. Translated, it gives CASSPLAGGFNEQFF.